This record concerns one T cell receptor (beta chain) sequence. From the germline J gene comes the end of the CDR3, since the read stops 3 residues before it. Genomic DNA, averaging roughly 1,200 ng per sample, yielded TCR beta CDR3 via immunoSEQ. Produced via immunoSEQ multiplex PCR; TCRdb's table is partial and in-frame only. This sample's clone table lists 25,000 to 35,000 clones. Cervical HPV DNA detected by MY09/MY11 PCR, typed by dot-blot. The sample belongs to a study of T cells in women clearing cervical HPV infection. With V trimmed by 1 base and J by 9 bases, 6 bases remained unmatched. The CDR3 runs to 15 residues. The V gene's germline CDR1 is SGHVS and CDR2 FNYEAQ.

The clonotype was recovered from a woman aged 18 to 75 with a cervical HPV16 infection that either progressed to CIN3+ or cleared (not recorded which). The chain recombines TRBV7-6 with TRBJ1-6, with TRBD1 matching 7 bases. Input material: blood buffy coat. CDR3 protein: CASSLDQGDGSPLHF. The sequenced CDR3 bases are TGTGCCAGCAGCTTAGACCAGGGGGATGGTTCACCC.